Shown below are 28 T cell receptor beta chains from a single sample sequenced in a study of blood T cell repertoires in COVID-19. Assay used: immunoSEQ multiplex PCR; TCRdb lists only in-frame clones, some missing. The data contain 240,000 or so clones, 70% to 90% of them singletons. The source material was peripheral blood. The source is a man aged 55 to 69 with acute or convalescent COVID-19.

DNA for the CDR3: TGTGCCAGCAGTTTATCAAGGGGGAACACCGGGGAGCTGTTTTTT. Protein: CASSLSRGNTGELFF. J is TRBJ2-2 and V is TRBV27, with a possible D match to TRBD1 (5 bases). V lost 0 bases, J lost 1 base, and 6 bases lay in between. CDR3 length equals 15 residues. Per germline, CDR1 MNHEY and CDR2 SMNVEV (reference sequence).

V is TRBV6-5 and J is TRBJ2-3; D might be TRBD2 (5 bases). The CDR3 has 11 residues. Germline lookup yields CDR1 MNHEY and CDR2 SVGAGI. V was clipped by 8 bases and J by 4 bases, with 7 bases between them. In DNA form, the CDR3 reads TGTGCCAGCGGGCGGGCAGATACGCAGTATTTT. This sequence encodes CASGRADTQYF.

The V gene is TRBV28, the J gene TRBJ2-3; D gene unclear. Trimming pared 6 bases from V and 5 bases from J, leaving 12 bases between. The germline CDR1 and CDR2 sequences are MDHEN and SYDVKM. The CDR3 has 13 residues. In nucleotides, the CDR3 is TGTGCCAGCAGCCCTCCTATTGGAGATACGCAGTATTTT. This gives the protein CASSPPIGDTQYF. The full variable domain, in which reference TRBV28 and TRBJ2-3 provide the parts outside the CDR3, is DVKVTQSSRYLVKRTGEKVFLECVQDMDHENMFWYRQDPGLGLRLIYFSYDVKMKEKGDIPEGYSVSREKKERFSLILESASTNQTSMYLCASSPPIGDTQYFGPGTRLTVL.

This rearrangement joins TRBV9 to TRBJ2-7, with D perhaps matching TRBD1 (5 bases). Germline V gene sequence: CDR1 SGDLS, CDR2 YYNGEE. With 4 bases removed from V and 0 bases from J, the gap between germline ends came to 17 bases. This CDR3 contains 16 residues. The CDR3 nucleotides are TGTGCCAGCAGCCCAGTTCAGGCAAGGGGCTCCTACGAGCAGTACTTC. It is translated as CASSPVQARGSYEQYF.

In DNA, the CDR3 is TGTGCCAGCAGCGTAGATTCAAGCCCAGGGCGTGGCTACACCTTC. Translating it yields CASSVDSSPGRGYTF. V and J are TRBV9 and TRBJ1-2, with D tentatively TRBD1 (5 bases). The CDR3 extends over 15 amino acids. V was pared by 0 bases and J by 7 bases, with 16 bases between. The germline gives CDR1 SGDLS, CDR2 YYNGEE.

CDR3 residues: CASSELRRGEKLFF. The CDR3 bases are TGTGCCAGCAGTGAATTAAGGAGGGGTGAAAAACTGTTTTTT. This rearrangement joins TRBV25-1 to TRBJ1-4, with a weak D call TRBD1 (5 bases). V lost 1 base and J 7 bases, leaving 10 bases between the germline ends. The CDR3 is made up of 14 amino acids. Per germline, CDR1 MGHDK and CDR2 SYGVNS.

This chain uses TRBV6-5 with TRBJ2-1; no reliable D call. Germline V lookup: CDR1 MNHEY, CDR2 SVGAGI. The length of the CDR3 is 11 residues. V lost 7 bases, J lost 7 bases, and 8 bases lay in between. Here the CDR3 DNA reads TGTGCCAGCAACAACGGGAATGAGCAGTTCTTC. This sequence encodes CASNNGNEQFF.

This rearrangement joins TRBV7-9 to TRBJ2-7, with 7 positions matching TRBD2. This CDR3 has 16 amino acids. The V segment lost 4 bases and the J segment 2 bases; nucleotides outside the gene matches: 11. Germline CDR1 is SEHNR and CDR2 is FQNEAQ (reference sequence). The CDR3 DNA reads TGTGCCAGCAGCTCAAACTGGGAGGGGTTCCCCTACGAGCAGTACTTC. This sequence encodes CASSSNWEGFPYEQYF.

This clone was recorded only once. V usage is TRBV5-1 and J usage is TRBJ1-4, with no clear D. The CDR3 covers 14 residues. Per the germline V gene, CDR1 is SGHRS and CDR2 is YFSETQ. The V end lost 0 bases, the J end lost 6 bases, and 9 bases lay between the germline ends. The CDR3 loop reads CASSLDSGYEKLFF. In DNA form, the CDR3 reads TGCGCCAGCAGCTTGGACAGCGGATATGAAAAACTGTTTTTT.

The chain recombines TRBV13 with TRBJ2-1, with D possibly TRBD1 on 6 matching bases. The CDR3 sequence is 15 residues long. V lost 2 bases to trimming and J lost 6 bases, with 14 bases between them. Germline-derived CDR1 and CDR2 are PRHDT and FYEKMQ (reference sequence). The CDR3 here is CASSLRSTGRNEQFF. CDR3 coding DNA: TGTGCCAGCAGCTTACGGTCGACAGGCCGCAATGAGCAGTTCTTC.

In this sample, this clone turned up a few times. The J gene is TRBJ2-5, the V gene TRBV7-9; 8 bases are a match to TRBD1. This CDR3 region has 14 residues. J was trimmed by 5 bases and V by 4 bases; bases with no gene match: 6. Germline CDR1 and CDR2: SEHNR and FQNEAQ (reference sequence). Here the CDR3 reads CASSYRQGWETQYF. CDR3 DNA sequence: TGTGCCAGCAGCTACAGACAGGGGTGGGAGACCCAGTACTTC.

V is TRBV27 and J is TRBJ2-3, with 10 positions matching TRBD2. Looked up from germline, CDR1 is MNHEY and CDR2 is SMNVEV (reference sequence). The CDR3 extends over 17 amino acids. The ends lost 6 bases at V and 4 bases at J; junction bases unmatched: 13. The CDR3 here is CASSRLAGVGLADTQYF. CDR3 coding DNA: TGTGCCAGCAGCCGCCTAGCGGGAGTTGGATTAGCAGATACGCAGTATTTT.

This rearrangement joins TRBV6-6 to TRBJ1-5; maybe TRBD1 (6 bases). V dropped 5 bases and J dropped 2 bases, with 31 bases sitting between them. From germline, CDR1 is MNHNY and CDR2 SVGAGI (reference sequence). This CDR3 has 21 residues. For the CDR3, the DNA is TGTGCCAGCAGTCTCCGACCGCAGGGGAGAGAATTAAGTGGGGGCAATCAGCCCCAGCATTTT. It is translated as CASSLRPQGRELSGGNQPQHF.

Comment on this clone: Other DNA sequences of this sample code for an identical CDR3. This chain joins TRBV5-1 and TRBJ2-1, with 13 positions matching TRBD2. Germline values: CDR1 SGHRS, CDR2 YFSETQ. The CDR3 runs to 15 residues. The V and J ends lost 3 bases and 8 bases, in that order; junction bases with no gene match: 5. Here the CDR3 reads CASSSGLAGVDEQFF. The CDR3 DNA sequence: TGCGCCAGCAGCTCCGGACTAGCGGGAGTGGATGAGCAGTTCTTC. Full variable domain (rest looked up from reference TRBV5-1 and TRBJ2-1): KAGVTQTPRYLIKTRGQQVTLSCSPISGHRSVSWYQQTPGQGLQFLFEYFSETQRNKGNFPGRFSGRQFSNSRSEMNVSTLELGDSALYLCASSSGLAGVDEQFFGPGTRLTVL.

The gene calls are TRBV10-3 and TRBJ2-7, with TRBD2 as a possible D gene (6 bases). The CDR3 sequence is 12 residues long. Germline CDR1 ENHRY, CDR2 SYGVKD. Trimming took off 6 bases at V and 3 bases at J, with 9 bases between the two ends. CDR3 protein: CAIRGDFYEQYF. The DNA for the CDR3 is TGTGCCATCAGGGGGGACTTCTACGAGCAGTACTTC.

In this sample, this clone turned up once. The CDR3 reads CASSLDPTGEDGYTF. For the CDR3, the DNA is TGTGCCAGCAGCTTAGATCCGACAGGGGAAGATGGCTACACCTTC. The rearrangement links TRBV7-2 to TRBJ1-2; TRBD1 aligns across 8 bases. Germline V lookup: CDR1 SGHTA, CDR2 FQGNSA. Germline trimming cut 1 base from V and 6 bases from J; bases unmatched to any gene: 7. The CDR3 has 15 amino acids.

V is TRBV11-3 and J is TRBJ2-1, with D perhaps TRBD1 (5 bases). Germline V gene data show CDR1 as SGHNT and CDR2 as YENEEA. V lost 4 bases and J 2 bases, leaving 15 bases between the germline ends. The CDR3 loop spans 16 amino acids. DNA of the CDR3: TGTGCCAGCAGCTCACCTACAGGAACCGCCTACAATGAGCAGTTCTTC. Protein: CASSSPTGTAYNEQFF.

J is TRBJ2-2 and V is TRBV7-6; the D gene is possibly TRBD2 (6 bases). Per germline, CDR1 SGHVS and CDR2 FNYEAQ. The CDR3 is 16 amino acids. Trimming removed 2 bases at V and 4 bases at J, with 14 bases between. The CDR3 DNA reads TGTGCCAGCAGCTTAATTACTAGCTATGCCACCGGGGAGCTGTTTTTT. The encoded protein is CASSLITSYATGELFF.

Comment on this clone: Other nucleotide sequences from this sample produce the same CDR3. The chain recombines TRBV6-6 with TRBJ2-7; D ambiguous. Per the germline V gene, CDR1 is MNHNY and CDR2 is SVGAGI (reference sequence). The CDR3 is made up of 11 amino acids. V was clipped by 6 bases and J by 1 base, with 4 bases between them. In nucleotides, the CDR3 is TGTGCCAGCAGCCCGTCCTACGAGCAGTACTTC. Its translation is CASSPSYEQYF.

J is TRBJ1-1 and V is TRBV7-3; a possible D gene is TRBD1 (5 bases). CDR3 length: 13 residues. Germline V gene data show CDR1 as SGHTA and CDR2 as FQGTGA. Trimming took off 6 bases at V and 3 bases at J, with 11 bases between the two ends. In nucleotides, the CDR3 is TGTGCCAGCAGTAATCGACAGTACACTGAAGCTTTCTTT. It specifies CASSNRQYTEAFF.

This clone was seen just once. The chain carries TRBV19 and TRBJ1-1; 8 bases line up with TRBD1. The germline gives CDR1 LNHDA, CDR2 SQIVND (reference sequence). This CDR3 spans 15 amino acids. The trim removed 6 bases at V and 5 bases at J, leaving 11 bases unmatched. The CDR3 loop reads CASSTEGQGRTEAFF. As DNA, the CDR3 is TGTGCCAGTAGCACCGAAGGACAGGGAAGGACTGAAGCTTTCTTT.

The CDR3: CASSNPGESMNTEAFF. DNA of the CDR3: TGTGCCAGTAGTAATCCCGGAGAGTCTATGAACACTGAAGCTTTCTTT. This sequence joins TRBV19 and TRBJ1-1; D remains ambiguous. Germline CDR1 reads LNHDA; CDR2 reads SQIVND (reference sequence). The V and J ends lost 4 bases and 0 bases respectively, with 15 bases between them. This CDR3 comprises 16 residues.

The J gene is TRBJ2-5, the V gene TRBV7-9, with D possibly being TRBD1 (5 bases). This CDR3 comprises 12 residues. V shed 5 bases and J shed 5 bases, with 9 bases lying between them. Germline V lookup: CDR1 SEHNR, CDR2 FQNEAQ (reference sequence). CDR3 region: CASSRTRETQYF. In DNA, the CDR3 is TGTGCCAGCAGCCGGACAAGGGAGACCCAGTACTTC.

The chain recombines TRBV11-3 with TRBJ1-1, with TRBD1 matching 7 bases. This CDR3 has 12 amino acids. With 6 bases clipped from V and 4 bases from J, the junction kept 2 bases outside the gene matches. Germline CDR1 reads SGHNT; CDR2 reads YENEEA. The CDR3 sequence is CASRAGGTEAFF. CDR3 nucleotides: TGTGCCAGCAGGGCAGGGGGCACTGAAGCTTTCTTT.

The rearrangement uses TRBV7-9 and TRBJ1-5, with D hard to call. This CDR3 spans 15 amino acids. Germline values: CDR1 SEHNR, CDR2 FQNEAQ (reference sequence). Trimming took off 2 bases at V and 4 bases at J, with 12 bases between the two ends. CDR3 sequence reads: CASSLNSVPNQPQHF. DNA of the CDR3: TGTGCCAGCAGCTTAAATTCAGTACCGAATCAGCCCCAGCATTTT.

This chain joins TRBV14 and TRBJ2-7, with 8 nucleotides matching TRBD2. Germline CDR1 reads SGHDN; CDR2 reads FVKESK. Trimming took 3 bases from V and 5 from J; bases not matched to a gene: 9. The CDR3 length is 15 residues. For the CDR3, the DNA is TGTGCCAGCAGCCATCGAGCGGGAGTAAGCGACGAGCAGTACTTC. Translated: CASSHRAGVSDEQYF.

V is TRBV5-1 and J is TRBJ2-5, with TRBD1 matching over 9 bases. The CDR3 contains 18 residues. Germline trimming cut 0 bases from V and 5 bases from J; bases unmatched to any gene: 14. CDR1 and CDR2 from the germline V gene are SGHRS and YFSETQ. The DNA for the CDR3 is TGCGCCAGCAGCTTGGTCCCTTCAACAGGGGGCGGCTTCGAGACCCAGTACTTC. This translates into CASSLVPSTGGGFETQYF.

The chain couples TRBV6-5 to TRBJ2-7; D is ambiguous. The CDR3 totals 11 residues. V lost 10 bases, J lost 7 bases, and 14 bases lay in between. Germline-derived CDR1 and CDR2 are MNHEY and SVGAGI. For the CDR3, the DNA is TGTGCCACCTACACCCTCGGGGAGCAGTACTTC. Its protein product is CATYTLGEQYF.